This TCR beta chain derives from a study of metastatic and nonmetastatic thyroid tumors. All patients were untreated before thyroid surgery. Authors' analysis steps: Building a distant-metastasis classifier for papillary thyroid cancer drew on CDR3 differences across clinicopathological groups. TCRdb recomputed clones from the PCR reads via MiXCR. None of the V and J calls come from the authors' own analysis; TCRdb made them. The sample carries tens of thousands of clones, roughly 15% recorded once. This clone was picked up many times. This CDR3 region has 14 residues. Germline loops: CDR1 SGHVS, CDR2 FQNEAQ. The V gene lost 5 bases and the J gene lost 4 bases, with 12 bases spanning the gap.

Material for sequencing was blood. This chain links TRBV7-8 with TRBJ1-3; the D is unclear. The clonotype originates from a male donor with papillary thyroid cancer or a benign thyroid nodule (not recorded which). Some clones in this sample may be carry-over from other donors' samples. CDR3 sequence: CASSPRGGGNTIYF. CDR3 DNA sequence: TGTGCCAGCAGCCCACGAGGCGGGGGAAACACCATATATTTT.